This T cell receptor beta chain originates from a study of T cells in Graves' hyperthyroidism and ophthalmopathy. The table lists this clonotype with many counts. This CDR3 spans 9 amino acids. The ends were cut back, 2 bases at V and 14 bases at J, with 7 bases in the middle. Germline assignment: CDR1 SGHRS and CDR2 YFSETQ. An absence of ophthalmopathy progression within 18 months meant stable Graves' hyperthyroidism. Amplified TCR beta CDR3 regions came from RNA transcripts. A first-round RT-PCR of the TCR CDR3 used the HTBI primer set. Each CDR3 protein gets one entry after TCRdb re-called the multiplex PCR reads with MiXCR. The table has 750,000 to 900,000 distinct CDR3 sequences, 35% to 40% seen once.

This clonotype was sampled from a man aged 18 to 30 with Graves' hyperthyroidism. The sequenced material came from blood. The chain employs TRBV5-1 and TRBJ1-2; D gene ambiguous. DNA for the CDR3: TGCGCCAGCAGCTTTTATCGGACCTTC. Amino acid sequence: CASSFYRTF.